This T cell receptor beta chain originates from a study of T cell changes during pregnancy in multiple sclerosis (dated by TCRdb to the late 2010s). Concerning the study at large: Changes in the T cell repertoire over the course of pregnancy were examined in this study in women with multiple sclerosis.

Worth noting for this clone: There is no known antigen for this receptor. No per-base quality is available; no much larger clone lies one base away.

V is clipped by 5 bases and J by 5 bases, and the sequence between their germline boundaries is 16 bases long. Looking up the germline V gene yields CDR1 SGHTA and CDR2 FQGTGA. Taken from cysteine to phenylalanine, the CDR3 has 16 residues. Just CDR3 DNA is preserved here, 48 bases in frame from base 1. Libraries were prepared through the immunoSEQ multiplex PCR assay. Sourced from immuneACCESS, this table was stored by TCRdb with only in-frame sequences that have V and J called. A share of the clones is absent; for the studies checked, an unresolved V gene accounts for under half, and the remainder has no known explanation. The sample data list fewer than 45,000 clones, and roughly 88% of these were observed just once. The top ten clones comprise around 4.3% of the sample.

The source is a female donor in good health, enrolled as a control in a pregnancy study. Sequenced material: peripheral blood, taken in the second trimester of pregnancy. Rearrangement joined TRBV7-3 to TRBJ1-6, and the D gene may be TRBD1, 5 bases matching. The CDR3 corresponds to CASSLREAGHNSPLHF. The bases read TGTGCCAGCAGCCTAAGGGAAGCAGGGCATAATTCACCCCTCCACTTT. With the rest looked up from the reference TRBV7-3 and TRBJ1-6 genes rather than sequenced, the full variable domain is GAGVSQTPSNKVTEKGKYVELRCDPISGHTALYWYRQSLGQGPEFLIYFQGTGAADDSGLPNDRFFAVRPEGSVSTLKIQRTERGDSAVYLCASSLREAGHNSPLHFGNGTRLTVT.